What follows are 21 T cell receptor beta chains derived from one specimen sequenced in a study of CD8+CD57+ T cells in acquired aplastic anemia. Patients picked for sequencing had shown CD8+CD57+ cell expansion detected by flow cytometry. CDR3 and TCR beta VDJ profiling relied on genomic DNA as the template. One entry per CDR3 protein, called by TCRdb with MiXCR from the reads. The repertoire has about 180,000 distinct CDR3 sequences, roughly 60% of them found once; the top ten carry more than 40%. The sample consisted of sorted CD4+, CD8+, or CD8+CD57+ T cells (not recorded which) from PBMCs. The origin of the receptors is a human donor with aplastic anemia.

This clonotype occurred once. This CDR3 is CASGIDRGNTEAFF. CDR3 DNA sequence: TGTGCCAGCGGAATCGACCGGGGGAACACTGAAGCTTTCTTT. The chain joins TRBV6-5 to TRBJ1-1; D remains ambiguous. Germline CDR1 reads MNHEY; CDR2 reads SVGAGI. Trimming removed 8 bases at V and 1 base at J, with 14 bases between. The CDR3 is made up of 14 amino acids.

With regard to this clonotype: Mismatch with germline at one junction end may stem from a read error. V and J are TRBV7-3 and TRBJ2-3; D possibly corresponds to TRBD1 (5 bases). CDR1 and CDR2 (germline): SGHTA, FQGTGA. The length of the CDR3 is 14 residues. The CDR3 reads CASSPGHITDTQYF. The CDR3 region has the DNA TGCGCCAGCAGCCCTGGACACATCACAGATACGCAGTATTTT.

There are a few counts of this clonotype. V gene TRBV18 combines with J gene TRBJ1-2; weak D call: TRBD1 (5 bases). CDR1 and CDR2 from the germline V gene are KGHSH and LQKENI. V was trimmed by 2 bases and J by 4 bases, leaving 17 bases between them. This CDR3 spans 16 amino acids. This chain's CDR3 is CASSPSELTDFYGYTF. Written as DNA, the CDR3 is TGTGCCAGCTCACCATCGGAATTGACAGACTTCTATGGCTACACCTTC.

This chain connects TRBV4-2 to TRBJ1-6, with TRBD1 matching over 8 bases. Trimming removed 7 bases from V and 10 bases from J; junction bases left unmatched: 12. CDR1 is LGHNA, CDR2 YNFKEQ, per germline. There are 15 residues in the CDR3. CDR3 in DNA: TGTGCCAGCAACTATGAAGGACAGGGCAGATCACCCCTCCACTTT. Its protein product is CASNYEGQGRSPLHF.

The chain recombines TRBV6-1 with TRBJ1-1; no clear D. V dropped 2 bases and J dropped 6 bases, with 19 bases sitting between them. Germline CDR1 is MNHNS and CDR2 is SASEGT. CDR3 size: 16 residues. The CDR3 region has the DNA TGTGCCAGCAGTGAATCCGGAGTGGGAAGGTGGTCTGAAGCTTTCTTT. Protein product: CASSESGVGRWSEAFF.

The V and J genes are TRBV11-2 and TRBJ1-2; no reliable D call. Germline CDR1 reads SGHAT; CDR2 reads FQNNGV. The V end was cut by 0 bases, the J end by 7 bases, with 9 bases between. The CDR3 contains 13 residues. The CDR3 region has the DNA TGTGCCAGCAGCTTAGAGGGTTATATTGGCTACACCTTC. It is translated as CASSLEGYIGYTF.

This clonotype came up many times. The rearrangement links TRBV4-1 to TRBJ1-1; tentatively, D is TRBD1 (5 bases). The germline V gene has CDR1 MGHRA and CDR2 YSYEKL. V was clipped by 7 bases and J by 1 base, with 13 bases between them. This CDR3 is built from 14 residues. The CDR3, as DNA: TGCGCCAGCACCGAACTCACAGGGAACACTGAAGCTTTCTTT. Translation gives CASTELTGNTEAFF.

This clonotype was observed a single time. Compared with germline, one end of the junction differs, possibly owing to a read error. CDR3 sequence: CASAAGGSSYEQYF. CDR3 coding DNA: TGTGCCAGCGCGGCGGGGGGGAGCTCCTACGAGCAGTACTTC. This chain connects TRBV5-1 to TRBJ2-7; 9 nucleotides align to TRBD2. Looked up from germline, CDR1 is SGHRS and CDR2 is YFSETQ. The CDR3 is made up of 14 amino acids.

This chain joins TRBV25-1 and TRBJ2-7; D gene unclear. Trimming pared 2 bases from V and 0 bases from J, leaving 5 bases between. This CDR3 contains 13 residues. CDR1 and CDR2 (germline): MGHDK, SYGVNS. The CDR3 spells CASSEHNSYEQYF. CDR3 bases: TGTGCCAGCAGTGAACACAACTCCTACGAGCAGTACTTC.

In regard to this clonotype: Since a much larger clone is just one base distant, this may be a read error. The gene calls are TRBV4-1 and TRBJ1-5, with a tentative D call TRBD1 (5 bases). This CDR3 comprises 16 residues. Germline lookup yields CDR1 MGHRA and CDR2 YSYEKL. CDR3 amino acids: CASSQAWGDSNQSQHF. As DNA, the CDR3 is TGCGCCAGCAGCCAGGCATGGGGGGATAGCAATCAGTCCCAGCATTTT.

The gene calls are TRBV11-2 and TRBJ2-7; a weak D match, TRBD2 (6 bases). The germline CDR1 and CDR2 sequences are SGHAT and FQNNGV. Trimming left V 5 bases short and J 7 bases short, with 21 bases between. The CDR3 runs to 15 residues. CDR3 nucleotides: TGTGCCAGCAGCCGCCTCGGGACTCTACTCTCAGAGCAGTACTTC. Translating gives CASSRLGTLLSEQYF.

The chain combines TRBV5-4 with TRBJ1-1; D not certain. Germline loops: CDR1 SGHNT, CDR2 YYREEE (reference sequence). With 7 bases removed from V and 0 bases from J, the gap between germline ends came to 13 bases. CDR3 length: 14 residues. CDR3 amino acids: CASRGGPLNTEAFF. DNA of the CDR3: TGTGCCAGCCGAGGAGGGCCTCTGAACACTGAAGCTTTCTTT.

This clonotype was seen repeatedly, ten times or more. The CDR3: CASSPGGAMNTEAFF. CDR3 DNA: TGTGCCAGCAGCCCAGGGGGGGCTATGAACACTGAAGCTTTCTTT. The chain recombines TRBV9 with TRBJ1-1; 7 nucleotides align to TRBD1. The CDR3 runs 15 residues. Germline loops: CDR1 SGDLS, CDR2 YYNGEE. The trim removed 4 bases at V and 0 bases at J, leaving 6 bases unmatched.

The chain carries TRBV7-8 and TRBJ1-2; maybe TRBD1 (5 bases). The CDR3 is made up of 14 amino acids. Trimming shortened V by 5 bases and J by 7 bases, and 17 bases separated the two germline ends. Germline CDR1 SGHVS, CDR2 FQNEAQ. Here the CDR3 DNA reads TGTGCCAGCAGCAAAGGCGATATTACAGGTGGCTACACCTTC. This translates into CASSKGDITGGYTF.

The chain links TRBV7-3 to TRBJ2-7; 7 positions match TRBD1. Trimming cost V 4 bases and J 3 bases; bases outside gene matches: 15. From germline, CDR1 is SGHTA and CDR2 FQGTGA. The CDR3 is 17 amino acids. This CDR3 is CASSSKPGQQNYYEQYF. The CDR3 DNA reads TGTGCCAGCAGCTCCAAGCCGGGACAGCAGAACTACTACGAGCAGTACTTC.

This chain connects TRBV7-2 to TRBJ1-6; TRBD1 matches 7 bases. V shed 5 bases and J 10 bases; nucleotides not matched to a gene: 20. Germline lookup yields CDR1 SGHTA and CDR2 FQGNSA. The CDR3 runs 18 residues. CDR3 DNA: TGTGCCAGCAGCCCGAAGAGAGGCACCGGGACAGAGGGGTCACCCCTCCACTTT. It is translated as CASSPKRGTGTEGSPLHF.

The chain couples TRBV7-3 to TRBJ2-2; perhaps TRBD2 as D (6 bases). The length of the CDR3 is 16 residues. CDR1 is SGHTA, CDR2 FQGTGA, per germline. Deletions cut 0 bases from V and 5 bases from J, with 13 bases between. DNA for the CDR3: TGTGCCAGCAGCTTAACCAGGCGGGATCGGACCGGGGAGCTGTTTTTT. Protein product: CASSLTRRDRTGELFF.

The CDR3 nucleotides read TGTGCCAGCAACTCTGGACAGCCGGGGGACACTGAAGCTTTCTTT. Translated: CASNSGQPGDTEAFF. This chain links TRBV7-3 with TRBJ1-1, with D perhaps TRBD1 (6 bases). Trimming left V 7 bases short and J 3 bases short, with 18 bases between. CDR1 is SGHTA and CDR2 is FQGTGA in the germline V gene. The CDR3 totals 15 residues.

This chain uses TRBV10-3 with TRBJ2-3, with 10 bases lining up with TRBD2. The CDR3 runs to 17 residues. With 0 bases clipped from V and 6 bases from J, the junction kept 9 bases outside the gene matches. Germline V CDR1 and CDR2: ENHRY, SYGVKD. The CDR3 DNA reads as TGTGCCATCAGTGAGTCCAGACTAGCGGGCGAATGGGATACGCAGTATTTT. Encoded protein: CAISESRLAGEWDTQYF.

The chain recombines TRBV7-9 with TRBJ1-1, with D possibly TRBD1 on 6 matching bases. From germline, CDR1 is SEHNR and CDR2 FQNEAQ (reference sequence). The V gene lost 7 bases and the J gene lost 0 bases, with 15 bases spanning the gap. This CDR3 is 15 amino acids long. CDR3 bases: TGTGCCAGCATTTCCGGGGGGGGCTTGAACACTGAAGCTTTCTTT. This codes for CASISGGGLNTEAFF.

CDR3 bases: TGCAGCGTTAGGACTAGCGGGAGTAACGAGCAGTACTTC. This gives the protein CSVRTSGSNEQYF. This chain connects TRBV29-1 to TRBJ2-7, with TRBD2 matching 13 bases. This CDR3 spans 13 amino acids. Germline CDR1 is SQVTM and CDR2 is ANQGSEA. J gave up 5 bases and V 5 bases, and 3 bases lay outside the gene matches.